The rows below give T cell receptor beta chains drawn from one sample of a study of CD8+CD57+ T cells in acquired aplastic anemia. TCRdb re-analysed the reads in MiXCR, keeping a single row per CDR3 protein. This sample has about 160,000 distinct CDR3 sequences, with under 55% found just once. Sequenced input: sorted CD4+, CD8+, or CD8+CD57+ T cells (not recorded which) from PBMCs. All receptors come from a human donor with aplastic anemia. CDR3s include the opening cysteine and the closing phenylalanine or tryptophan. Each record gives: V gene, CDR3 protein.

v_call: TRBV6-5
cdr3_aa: CASSSGRWDGNEKLFF

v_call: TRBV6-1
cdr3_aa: CASSKDTSIRPQHF

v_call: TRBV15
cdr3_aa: CATSRARTGSSPLHF

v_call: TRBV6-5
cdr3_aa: CASIGGSYEQYF

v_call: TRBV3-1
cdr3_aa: CASSQGRLEVDTQYF

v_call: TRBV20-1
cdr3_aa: CSADDRVHEQFF

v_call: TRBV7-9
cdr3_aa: CASSLQGNEQYF

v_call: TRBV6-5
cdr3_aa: CASSYSTFGNEQFF

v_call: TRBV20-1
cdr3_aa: CSASRAGDYGYTF

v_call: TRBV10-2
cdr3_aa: CASRPDYNEQFF

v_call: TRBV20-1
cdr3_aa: CSAQTTTGQETQYF

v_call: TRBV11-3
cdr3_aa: CASSLSRTNTGELFF

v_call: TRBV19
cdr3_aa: CASGYLNTIYF

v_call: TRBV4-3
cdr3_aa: CASSQDRSDSNYGYTF

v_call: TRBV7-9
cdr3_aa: CASSLTGGYNEQFF

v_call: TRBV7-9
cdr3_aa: CASSLGFIYGYTF

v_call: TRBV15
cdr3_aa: CATSGGDGQMANQPQHF

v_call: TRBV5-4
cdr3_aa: CASSSISAPTGYGEPQHF

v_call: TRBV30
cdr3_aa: CAWTPGSVLVGELFF

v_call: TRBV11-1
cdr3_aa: CASSLAGLLYGYTF

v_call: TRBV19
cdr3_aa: CAAGGADGYTF

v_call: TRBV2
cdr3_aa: CASSPETGDNEQFF

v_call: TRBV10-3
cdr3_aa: CAIRESPYDTNSPLHF

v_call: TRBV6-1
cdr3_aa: CASFKGAQPYNSPLHF

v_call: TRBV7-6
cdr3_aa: CASSLGISYGYTF

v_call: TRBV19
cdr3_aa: CASSDRGNSPLHF

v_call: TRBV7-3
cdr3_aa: CASSPGENYGYTF

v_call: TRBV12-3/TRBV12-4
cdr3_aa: CASSLGQPQRWAFF

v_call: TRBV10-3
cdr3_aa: CAISNPGLAPDEQFF

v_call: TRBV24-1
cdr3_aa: CATSDPRGGGETQYF

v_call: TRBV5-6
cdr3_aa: CASSLGDRSNTGELFF

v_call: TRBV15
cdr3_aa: CATSSWGQSNQPQHF

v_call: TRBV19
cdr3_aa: CASSFPGQGESGYTF

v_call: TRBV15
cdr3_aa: CATSRDQATHYEQYF

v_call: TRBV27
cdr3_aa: CASSQRAGSGTAEQYF

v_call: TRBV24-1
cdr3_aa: CATSDYADTQYF

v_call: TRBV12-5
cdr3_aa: CASCPRVGKAFF

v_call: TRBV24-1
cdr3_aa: CATSDFEGRNTGELFF

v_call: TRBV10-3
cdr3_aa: CAISETGTVNTEAFF

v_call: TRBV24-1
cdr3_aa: CATSDPRTGEGYEQYF

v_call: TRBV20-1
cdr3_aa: CSARKVAGVYEQFF

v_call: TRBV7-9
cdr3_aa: CASSLTGDEQYF

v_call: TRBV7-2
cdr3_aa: CASSAGGAGMWQYF

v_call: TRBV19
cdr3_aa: CASRPTRSGFNEKLFF

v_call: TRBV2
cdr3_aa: CASIPQGAGTEAFF

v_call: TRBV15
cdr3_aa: CATSSQGTGTANF

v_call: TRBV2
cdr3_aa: CASSKVLRETQYF

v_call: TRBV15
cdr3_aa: CATSRAGTGFQETQYF

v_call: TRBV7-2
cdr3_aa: CASSLGLTGNYGYTF

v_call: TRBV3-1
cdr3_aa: CASSPQNKGEQYF

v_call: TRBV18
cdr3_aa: CASSTTGRANEKLFF

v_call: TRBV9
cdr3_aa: CASSVVGTDTQYF

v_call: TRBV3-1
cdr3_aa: CASTSGQRYGYTF

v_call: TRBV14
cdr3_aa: CASSPELAGFYNEQFF

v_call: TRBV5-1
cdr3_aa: CASSLAQDSQQFF

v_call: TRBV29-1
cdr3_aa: CSVVTGTGTEANYGYTF